Given below is one TCR beta chain in context. The antigen this receptor binds is unknown. Base qualities are not recorded, but no much larger clone differs from it by a single base. TCRbeta CDR3 regions were amplified from genomic DNA by means of the immunoSEQ Assay, a bias-controlled multiplex PCR. For the original study's pipeline: Nucleated cell counts per sample were estimated from amplification of reference gene primers within the assay. Sequence reads were collapsed and filtered to measure the absolute abundance of every unique TCRbeta CDR3 rearrangement. Productive Simpson clonality was computed per sample as the square root of Simpson's diversity index over productive rearrangements. TCRdb's version of the immuneACCESS table is confined to in-frame rearrangements and falls short of the full clone set. An unresolved V gene accounts for under half of the shortfall where checked; the remainder is of unknown origin. V, J and clone size are those of that table, while D and trimming were read from the DNA. The sample includes about 280,000 clones, with 86% observed a single time. About 3% of the sample is taken by the ten largest.

Unmatched junction bases come to 2, with V trimmed by 1 base and J by 1 base. The germline V gene provides CDR1 SGHRS and CDR2 YFSETQ. The cysteine opens and the phenylalanine closes a CDR3 of 15 amino acids. Left in the record is the CDR3 DNA by itself, 45 bases read in frame from the first base. The record originates from a study of blood T cell repertoires in COVID-19 (TCRdb year 2020). In terms of the full investigation: The collaborator samples originated in the United States, Italy and Spain and spanned the acute and convalescent phases of COVID-19. The repertoires were made available in a free public database intended to serve as a resource for research on the immune response to SARS-CoV-2. Sample metadata almost always included a de-identified subject ID, COVID-19 status, age in years and sex. Subjects who had been exposed to COVID-19, were actively infected with it, or had recovered from it provided the deeply sampled blood TCRbeta repertoires that made up the dataset. The samples were drawn from the first 160 participants of the ongoing ImmuneRACE study and from 1,254 subjects provided by 6 global collaborators. Where HLA class I and class II types were available, the types were taken from metadata supplied by the sample provider, not from assay-based typing. The material from the prospective study consisted of cDNA or gDNA derived from T cells, B-cell-depleted T cells, or PBMCs. General study outcomes and caveats: The quantity of clinical and demographic metadata differed by source and by participant and was supplied without curation.

The collaborating institutions used their own protocols to collect whole blood in K2EDTA tubes. For TCRbeta analysis, collaborators shipped samples in one of three forms: frozen whole blood, isolated PBMCs, or DNA extracted from either of those sample types. In this chain, TRBV5-1 is recombined with TRBJ2-7; a stretch of 10 junction bases matches TRBD1. This clonotype originated in a woman under 40 with active or convalescent COVID-19. The sample comprised peripheral blood. The CDR3: CASSLPGQGSYEQYF. Read as DNA, the sequence is TGCGCCAGCAGCTTGCCGGGACAGGGGTCCTACGAGCAGTACTTC.